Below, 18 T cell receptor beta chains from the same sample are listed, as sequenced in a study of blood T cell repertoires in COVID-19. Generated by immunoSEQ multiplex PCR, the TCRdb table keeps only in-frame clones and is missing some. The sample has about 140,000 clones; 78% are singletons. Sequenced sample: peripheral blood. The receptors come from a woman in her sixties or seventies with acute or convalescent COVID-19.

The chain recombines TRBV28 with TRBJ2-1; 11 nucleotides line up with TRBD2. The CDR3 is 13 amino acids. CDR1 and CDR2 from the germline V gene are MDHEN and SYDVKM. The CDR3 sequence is CVTTSGSWNEQFF. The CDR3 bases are TGTGTTACCACTAGCGGGAGCTGGAATGAGCAGTTCTTC. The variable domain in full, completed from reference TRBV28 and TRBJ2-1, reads DVKVTQSSRYLVKRTGEKVFLECVQDMDHENMFWYRQDPGLGLRLIYFSYDVKMKEKGDIPEGYSVSREKKERFSLILESASTNQTSMYLCVTTSGSWNEQFFGPGTRLTVL.

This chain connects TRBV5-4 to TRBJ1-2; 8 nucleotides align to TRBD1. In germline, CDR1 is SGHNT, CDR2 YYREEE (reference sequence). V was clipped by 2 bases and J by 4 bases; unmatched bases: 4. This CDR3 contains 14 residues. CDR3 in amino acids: CASSFKDRVYGYTF. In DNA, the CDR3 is TGTGCCAGCAGCTTTAAGGACAGGGTCTATGGCTACACCTTC.

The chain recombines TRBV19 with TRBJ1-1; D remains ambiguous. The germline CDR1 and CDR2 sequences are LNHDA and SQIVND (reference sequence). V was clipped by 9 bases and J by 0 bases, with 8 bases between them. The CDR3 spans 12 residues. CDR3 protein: CARITMNTEAFF. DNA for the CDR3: TGTGCCAGAATAACTATGAACACTGAAGCTTTCTTT.

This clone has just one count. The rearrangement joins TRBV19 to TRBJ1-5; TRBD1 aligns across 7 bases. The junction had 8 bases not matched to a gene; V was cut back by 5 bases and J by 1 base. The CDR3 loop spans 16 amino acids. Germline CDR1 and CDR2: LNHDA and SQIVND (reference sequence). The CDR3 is CASSASQGNSNQPQHF. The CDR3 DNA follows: TGTGCCAGTAGTGCTTCACAGGGGAACAGCAATCAGCCCCAGCATTTT.

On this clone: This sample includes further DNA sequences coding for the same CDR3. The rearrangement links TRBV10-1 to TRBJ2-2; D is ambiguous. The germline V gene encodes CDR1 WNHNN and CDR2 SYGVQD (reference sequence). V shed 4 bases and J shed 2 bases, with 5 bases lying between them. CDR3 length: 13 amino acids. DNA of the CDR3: TGCGCCAGCAGTGTTCAAAACACCGGGGAGCTGTTTTTT. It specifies CASSVQNTGELFF.

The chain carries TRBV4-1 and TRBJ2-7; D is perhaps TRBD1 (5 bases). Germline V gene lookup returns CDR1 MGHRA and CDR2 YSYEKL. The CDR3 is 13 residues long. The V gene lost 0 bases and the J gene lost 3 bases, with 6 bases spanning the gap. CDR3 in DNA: TGCGCCAGCAGCCAAGATCAGGGCTACGAGCAGTACTTC. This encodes CASSQDQGYEQYF.

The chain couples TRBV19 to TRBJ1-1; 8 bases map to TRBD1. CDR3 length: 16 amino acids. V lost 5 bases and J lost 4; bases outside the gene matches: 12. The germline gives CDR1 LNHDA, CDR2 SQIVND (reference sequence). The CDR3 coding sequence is TGTGCCAGTAGTCCCGCCCGCGGACAGGGCTTCACTGAAGCTTTCTTT. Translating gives CASSPARGQGFTEAFF.

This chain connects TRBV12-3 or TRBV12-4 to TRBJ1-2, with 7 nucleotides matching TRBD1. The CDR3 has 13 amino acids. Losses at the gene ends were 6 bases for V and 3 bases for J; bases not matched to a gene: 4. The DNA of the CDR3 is TGTGCCAGCAGCAGGGGGAGGTACTATGGCTACACCTTC. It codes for CASSRGRYYGYTF.

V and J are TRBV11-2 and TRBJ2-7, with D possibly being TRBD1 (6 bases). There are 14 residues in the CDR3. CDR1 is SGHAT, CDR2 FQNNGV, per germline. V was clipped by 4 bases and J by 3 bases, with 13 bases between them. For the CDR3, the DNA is TGTGCCAGCAGCTGGGCTGGGGGCCTCTACGAGCAGTACTTC. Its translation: CASSWAGGLYEQYF.

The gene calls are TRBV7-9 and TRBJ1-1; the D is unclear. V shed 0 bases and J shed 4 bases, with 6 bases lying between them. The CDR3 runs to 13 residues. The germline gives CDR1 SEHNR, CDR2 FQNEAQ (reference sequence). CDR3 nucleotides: TGTGCCAGCAGCTTAGCGGCCACCACTGAAGCTTTCTTT. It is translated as CASSLAATTEAFF.

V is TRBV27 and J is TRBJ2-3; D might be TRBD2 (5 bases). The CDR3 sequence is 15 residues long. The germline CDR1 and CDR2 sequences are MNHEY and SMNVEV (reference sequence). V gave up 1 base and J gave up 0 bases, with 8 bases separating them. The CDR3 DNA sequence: TGTGCCAGCAGTTTATTCGGGGTCAGCACAGATACGCAGTATTTT. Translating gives CASSLFGVSTDTQYF.

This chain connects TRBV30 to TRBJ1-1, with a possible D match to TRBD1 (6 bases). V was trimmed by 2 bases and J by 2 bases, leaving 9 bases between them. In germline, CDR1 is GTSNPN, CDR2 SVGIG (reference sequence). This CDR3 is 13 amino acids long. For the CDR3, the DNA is TGTGCCTGGAGTCAGGGGTCTAACACTGAAGCTTTCTTT. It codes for CAWSQGSNTEAFF.

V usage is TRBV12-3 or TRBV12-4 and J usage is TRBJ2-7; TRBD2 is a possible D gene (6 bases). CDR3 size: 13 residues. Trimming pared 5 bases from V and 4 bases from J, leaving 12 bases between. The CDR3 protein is CASSPGLLYEQYF. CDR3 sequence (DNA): TGTGCCAGCAGTCCGGGACTTCTTTACGAGCAGTACTTC.

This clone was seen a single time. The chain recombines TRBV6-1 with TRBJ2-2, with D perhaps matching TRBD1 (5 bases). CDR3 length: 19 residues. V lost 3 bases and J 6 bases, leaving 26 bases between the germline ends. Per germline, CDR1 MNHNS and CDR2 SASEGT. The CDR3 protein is CASSDPSTRQIVNPGELFF. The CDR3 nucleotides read TGTGCCAGCAGTGACCCCTCAACTCGACAGATAGTTAACCCCGGGGAGCTGTTTTTT.

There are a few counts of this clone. The CDR3 bases are TGTGCCAGCAGCAAGGGTCCCAGGGCAGCGGGAGAACCCGATGAGCAGTTCTTC. The encoded protein is CASSKGPRAAGEPDEQFF. This rearrangement joins TRBV21-1 to TRBJ2-1; TRBD2 is taken as the D call from the table, unchecked against the DNA. TRBV21-1 is labeled a pseudogene. The length of the CDR3 is 18 residues.

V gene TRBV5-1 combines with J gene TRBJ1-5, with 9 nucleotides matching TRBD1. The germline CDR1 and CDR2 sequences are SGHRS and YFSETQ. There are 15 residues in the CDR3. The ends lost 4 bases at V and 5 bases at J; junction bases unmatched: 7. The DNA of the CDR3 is TGCGCCAGCAGCCGCGAGGGGGACAGGGATCAGCCCCAGCATTTT. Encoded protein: CASSREGDRDQPQHF.

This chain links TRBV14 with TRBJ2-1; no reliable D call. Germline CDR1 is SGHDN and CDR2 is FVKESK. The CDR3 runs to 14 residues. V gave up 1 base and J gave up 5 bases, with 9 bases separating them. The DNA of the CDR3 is TGTGCCAGCAGCCAAGTAACCGCGCACAATGAGCAGTTCTTC. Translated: CASSQVTAHNEQFF.

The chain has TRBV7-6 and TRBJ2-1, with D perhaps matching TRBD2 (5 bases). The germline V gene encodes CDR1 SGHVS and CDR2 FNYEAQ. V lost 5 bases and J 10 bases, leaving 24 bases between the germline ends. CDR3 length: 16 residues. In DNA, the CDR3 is TGTGCCAGCAGCCGTGGGTGGGCCGGGCTAGCCGGCGAGCAGTTCTTC. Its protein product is CASSRGWAGLAGEQFF. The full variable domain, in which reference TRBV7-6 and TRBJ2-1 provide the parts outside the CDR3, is GAGVSQSPRYKVTKRGQDVALRCDPISGHVSLYWYRQALGQGPEFLTYFNYEAQQDKSGLPNDRFSAERPEGSISTLTIQRTEQRDSAMYRCASSRGWAGLAGEQFFGPGTRLTVL.